The entry below gives a single T cell receptor (beta chain) sequence along with its context. Its antigen is unidentified. This specimen comes from a study of T cells in localized non-small cell lung cancer. General observations from the study: Median approximately 50 top-100 tumor clones were shared with paired adjacent lung. Tumor showed lower T cell clonality than uninvolved adjacent lung, where it was highest. Density of T cells in blood, when higher, went with longer overall survival.

Assay: immunoSEQ multiplex PCR; the TCRdb copy retains only in-frame clones and omits some. Among some 50,000 clones listed, around 81% were seen once. This clonotype was sampled from a man aged 35 to 70 with stage III lung adenocarcinoma. This sample comprised peripheral blood mononuclear cells, obtained before any cancer treatment.

DNA of the CDR3: TGCGCCAGCAGCTTCGGGGTCCAAGAGACCCAGTACTTC. Amino acids: CASSFGVQETQYF. The chain combines TRBV5-1 with TRBJ2-5; D may be TRBD2 (5 bases). The length of the CDR3 is 13 residues. V shed 2 bases and J shed 1 base, with 6 bases lying between them. The germline CDR1 and CDR2 sequences are SGHRS and YFSETQ.